Listed here are 8 T cell receptor beta chains from one sample, sequenced in a study of spatial heterogeneity in lung cancer. Stated time point: sample taken at primary tumor resection. Whole RNA, which was extracted from tumor, nontumor lung tissue or frozen PBMC, was sequenced without any cell sorting. TCRdb re-analysed the 5' RACE reads in MiXCR, keeping a single row per CDR3 protein. The sample comprises 35,000 to 45,000 distinct CDR3 sequences, around 5.5% of which are singletons, and roughly 25% rests with the top ten. Source: PBMCs, taken at surgery. Receptors originate from a female donor with early-stage non-small cell lung cancer.

This chain uses TRBV20-1 with TRBJ1-2; D is uncertain. The germline V gene encodes CDR1 DFQATT and CDR2 SNEGSKA (reference sequence). The CDR3 spans 12 residues. Trimming removed 0 bases from V and 8 bases from J, with 10 bases in between. The CDR3 nucleotides read TGCAGTGCTAGAGATACGGTCAGGGGCTACACCTTC. This codes for CSARDTVRGYTF.

The table lists this clonotype with many counts. The chain recombines TRBV7-9 with TRBJ2-2; D not certain. Looked up from germline, CDR1 is SEHNR and CDR2 is FQNEAQ (reference sequence). The V end was cut by 6 bases, the J end by 5 bases, with 4 bases between. The CDR3 is made up of 11 amino acids. The CDR3 bases are TGTGCCAGCAGTGCTACCGGGGAGCTGTTTTTT. Protein sequence: CASSATGELFF.

This clonotype came up many times. The chain is built from TRBV28 and TRBJ2-1, with 8 bases matching TRBD2. With 5 bases clipped from V and 6 bases from J, the junction kept 21 bases outside the gene matches. The CDR3 consists of 19 residues. CDR1 MDHEN and CDR2 SYDVKM come from the germline V gene. CDR3 protein: CASSARTSPGKGLSNEQFF. The CDR3 region has the DNA TGTGCCAGCAGTGCTAGGACTAGCCCTGGGAAAGGCCTTAGCAATGAGCAGTTCTTC.

This clonotype was recorded at least ten times. This chain uses TRBV4-3 with TRBJ2-1; 7 positions agree with TRBD2. The germline gives CDR1 LGHNA, CDR2 YSLEER. The V segment lost 0 bases and the J segment 4 bases; nucleotides outside the gene matches: 6. The CDR3 length is 16 residues. The CDR3 DNA follows: TGCGCCAGCAGCCAAGAAGCGGGGACCCTTTACAATGAGCAGTTCTTC. Translated, it gives CASSQEAGTLYNEQFF.

This clonotype appeared many times. CDR3 sequence (DNA): TGTGCCAGCAGCCTCGTTCCCACAGATACGCAGTATTTT. Translated: CASSLVPTDTQYF. The chain couples TRBV28 to TRBJ2-3; D not certain. V was shortened by 6 bases and J by 2 bases, with 9 bases between the two germline ends. Germline CDR1 is MDHEN and CDR2 is SYDVKM. The CDR3 spans 13 residues.

This clonotype was counted ten times or more. This chain connects TRBV10-3 to TRBJ2-5, with D perhaps TRBD1 (5 bases). This CDR3 spans 13 amino acids. The germline V gene has CDR1 ENHRY and CDR2 SYGVKD. Trimming left V 1 base short and J 3 bases short, with 6 bases between. The CDR3 DNA sequence: TGTGCCATCAGTGAGTTCAGGGAAGAGACCCAGTACTTC. Protein sequence: CAISEFREETQYF.

V and J are TRBV4-2 and TRBJ1-1; no firm D call. This CDR3 is built from 14 residues. Germline values: CDR1 LGHNA, CDR2 YNFKEQ. V was cut by 2 bases and J by 1 base, with 8 bases left in between. This chain's CDR3 is CASSQLTANTEAFF. The CDR3 DNA reads TGTGCCAGCAGCCAACTGACGGCGAACACTGAAGCTTTCTTT.

This clonotype was observed at least ten times. J is TRBJ1-1 and V is TRBV18; D gene uncertain. The germline V gene has CDR1 KGHSH and CDR2 LQKENI. Trimming cost V 3 bases and J 3 bases, with 11 bases left between them. The CDR3 runs 14 residues. The CDR3 is CASSPGVGYTEAFF. DNA for the CDR3: TGTGCCAGCTCACCGGGAGTGGGGTACACTGAAGCTTTCTTT.